This T cell receptor beta chain originates from a study of CD8+ T cells in alopecia areata. Treatment: oral pan-JAK inhibitor, 5-10 mg twice daily. Extracted RNA was reverse transcribed into cDNA, the sequencing template. The assay was immunoSEQ multiplex PCR, and TCRdb's table has in-frame clones only and misses some. The sample carries approximately 210,000 clones, roughly two fifths recorded once. With 3 bases removed from V and 8 bases from J, the gap between germline ends came to 11 bases. Germline V gene data show CDR1 as GTSNPN and CDR2 as SVGIG (reference sequence). The CDR3 is 12 residues long. Worth noting for this clone: Antigen unknown.

Regarding the study as a whole: Persistence during tofacitinib was seen for many expanded lesional clones in scalp and blood.

J is TRBJ2-1 and V is TRBV30, with D perhaps matching TRBD1 (6 bases). The sample in question was CD4+ T cells sorted from blood, obtained at approximately week 36, from a patient treated with tofacitinib. This receptor was obtained from a human donor with alopecia areata. The CDR3 here is CAWSKQGDEQFF. The CDR3 region has the DNA TGTGCCTGGAGCAAACAGGGTGATGAGCAGTTCTTC.